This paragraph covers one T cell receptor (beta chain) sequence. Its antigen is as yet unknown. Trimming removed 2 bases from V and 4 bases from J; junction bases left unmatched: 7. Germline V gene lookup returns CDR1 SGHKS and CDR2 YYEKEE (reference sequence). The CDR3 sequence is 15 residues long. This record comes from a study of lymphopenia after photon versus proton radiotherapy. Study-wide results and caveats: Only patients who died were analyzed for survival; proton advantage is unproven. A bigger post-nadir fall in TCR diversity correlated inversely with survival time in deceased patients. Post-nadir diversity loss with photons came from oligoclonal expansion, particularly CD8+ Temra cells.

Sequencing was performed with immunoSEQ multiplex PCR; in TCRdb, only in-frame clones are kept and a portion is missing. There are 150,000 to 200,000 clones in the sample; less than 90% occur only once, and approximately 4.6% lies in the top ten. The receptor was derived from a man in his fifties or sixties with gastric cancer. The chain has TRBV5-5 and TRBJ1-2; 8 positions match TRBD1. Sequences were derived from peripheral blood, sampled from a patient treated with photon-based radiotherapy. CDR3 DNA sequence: TGTGCCAGCAGCTTAACTGGACAGGGATCCTATGGCTACACCTTC. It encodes CASSLTGQGSYGYTF.